This T cell receptor beta chain is from a study of blood T cells in healthy people across ages. The CDR3 is 15 amino acids. Germline CDR1 and CDR2: SGHTA and FQGNSA. A second PCR, run for roughly 7 to 11 cycles, used a sample-barcoded 5' primer plus a J-beta primer mix. Every cDNA molecule bore a tag from a template-switch adaptor containing 12 random nucleotides. Per sample, CDR3-containing paired-end reads numbered at least 2.5 million. Via MiXCR, TCRdb re-called the 5' RACE reads, giving one row per CDR3 protein. The sample shows 750,000 to 850,000 distinct CDR3 sequences, roughly 25% of them seen only once. Of note for this clonotype: One end of the junction fails to match germline, which may point to a read error.

In addition, the sample was reused for a study of T cells of mothers and their children. In that study: cDNA was synthesized from all extracted RNA at roughly 1.5 ug per reaction. Slightly higher but non-significant overlap marked related mother-child pairs versus unrelated pairs.

V is TRBV7-2 and J is TRBJ1-3; 7 bases agree with TRBD1. The TCR originated in a boy younger than 18 in good health. Specimen: blood. Written as DNA, the CDR3 is TGTGCCAGCAGCTTGAGGGGACAGACGGGAAACACCGTATATTTT. Its translation is CASSLRGQTGNTVYF.